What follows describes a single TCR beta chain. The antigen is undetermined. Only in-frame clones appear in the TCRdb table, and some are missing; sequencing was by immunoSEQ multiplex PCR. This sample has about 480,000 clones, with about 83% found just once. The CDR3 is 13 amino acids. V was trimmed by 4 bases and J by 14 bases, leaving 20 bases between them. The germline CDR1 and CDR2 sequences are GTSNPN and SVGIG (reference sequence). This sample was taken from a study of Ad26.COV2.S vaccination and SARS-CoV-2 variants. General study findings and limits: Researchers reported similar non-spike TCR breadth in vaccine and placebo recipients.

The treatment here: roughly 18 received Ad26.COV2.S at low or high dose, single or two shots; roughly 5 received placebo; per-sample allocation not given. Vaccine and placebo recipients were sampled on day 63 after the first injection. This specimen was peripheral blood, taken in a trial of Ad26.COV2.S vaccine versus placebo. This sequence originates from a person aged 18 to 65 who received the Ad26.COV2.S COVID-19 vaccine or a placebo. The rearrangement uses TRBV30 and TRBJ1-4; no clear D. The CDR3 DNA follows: TGTGCCTGGACAGGAGCCCTCCAGCGGGCCCTGTTTTTT. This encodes CAWTGALQRALFF.